This T cell receptor (beta chain) was sequenced for a study of CD8+ T cells in alopecia areata. Both peripheral blood and punch biopsies of lesional scalp skin were obtained from patients who had alopecia areata. The researchers isolated CD4+ and CD8+ T cells from PBMCs by sorting. This clone was picked up a small number of times. Its antigen is unidentified. Study-wide points: Scalp samples also yield sequences from resident alphabeta T cells of normal skin.

The germline CDR1 and CDR2 sequences are LGHNT and FRNRAP. Trimming stripped 1 base from V and 3 bases from J, with 1 base between. The CDR3 has 12 residues. Reverse transcribed after extraction, RNA yielded cDNA as the sequencing template. Method: immunoSEQ multiplex PCR; TCRdb's copy keeps in-frame clones and lacks some. The data show about 30,000 clones, around 62% seen once. This sequence was found in a human donor with alopecia areata. The rearrangement uses TRBV12-5 and TRBJ1-5; D is unclear. Source material: NKG2D-high CD8+ T cells sorted from blood. The CDR3 sequence: CASGLDNQPQHF. In nucleotides, the CDR3 is TGTGCTAGTGGTTTGGACAATCAGCCCCAGCATTTT. The full variable domain, in which reference TRBV12-5 and TRBJ1-5 provide the parts outside the CDR3, is DARVTQTPRHKVTEMGQEVTMRCQPILGHNTVFWYRQTMMQGLELLAYFRNRAPLDDSGMPKDRFSAEMPDATLATLKIQPSEPRDSAVYFCASGLDNQPQHFGDGTRLSIL.